These T cell receptor beta chains were read from a single sample in a study of CD8 T cells in Susac syndrome. TCRdb analysed the immunoSEQ multiplex PCR reads with MiXCR anew, one entry per CDR3 protein. The table includes more than 100,000 distinct CDR3 sequences, about 94% detected once. The sequencing input was CD8+ T cells from PBMCs. The receptors derive from a human donor with Susac syndrome. Each CDR3 is given with its conserved first and last residue. The D gene is left open where the match is weak. Not all rows give a size; the values are once, few, many and, for expanded clones, a class.

J: TRBJ1-6
size: -
D: TRBD1
V: TRBV13
CDR3: CASSILQGANSPLHF
DNA: TGTGCCAGCAGCATACTACAGGGGGCGAATTCACCCCTCCACTTT

J: TRBJ1-1
size: -
D: -
V: TRBV29-1
CDR3: CSVVGGSGEAFF
DNA: TGCAGCGTTGTAGGTGGTAGCGGTGAAGCTTTCTTT

J: TRBJ1-1
size: -
D: TRBD1
V: TRBV5-1
CDR3: CASRSGQGSTEAFF
DNA: TGCGCCAGCAGATCGGGACAGGGGAGCACTGAAGCTTTCTTT

J: TRBJ1-1
size: -
D: -
V: TRBV9
CDR3: CASSVVDGSEAFF
DNA: TGTGCCAGCAGCGTAGTGGACGGCTCTGAAGCTTTCTTT

J: TRBJ2-5
size: -
D: -
V: TRBV6-5
CDR3: CASSYSNSRETQYF
DNA: TGTGCCAGCAGTTACTCGAACAGTCGAGAGACCCAGTACTTC

J: TRBJ2-1
size: -
D: -
V: TRBV29-1
CDR3: CSAVGGNEQFF
DNA: TGCAGCGCCGTGGGGGGAAATGAGCAGTTCTTC

J: TRBJ2-7
size: once
D: -
V: TRBV5-4
CDR3: CASSSGRGVSEQYF
DNA: TGTGCCAGCAGCTCCGGTAGGGGGGTAAGCGAGCAGTACTTC

J: TRBJ2-5
size: once
D: TRBD1
V: TRBV12-3/TRBV12-4
CDR3: CASSLTGPETQYF
DNA: TGTGCCAGCAGTTTGACAGGGCCGGAGACCCAGTACTTC

J: TRBJ1-2
size: -
D: -
V: TRBV29-1
CDR3: CSVEGHEVNYGYTF
DNA: TGCAGCGTTGAAGGTCACGAAGTTAACTATGGCTACACCTTC

J: TRBJ1-2
size: -
D: TRBD1
V: TRBV10-3
CDR3: CAITDPDRVLYGYTF
DNA: TGTGCCATCACCGACCCGGACAGGGTTTTATATGGCTACACCTTC

J: TRBJ2-1
size: -
D: -
V: TRBV9
CDR3: CASSPRASDVWNEQFF
DNA: TGTGCCAGCAGCCCCCGGGCTAGCGATGTTTGGAATGAGCAGTTCTTC

J: TRBJ2-7
size: -
D: TRBD1
V: TRBV6-2/TRBV6-3
CDR3: CASSYSMFQGDYEQYF
DNA: TGTGCCAGCAGTTACTCGATGTTCCAGGGGGACTACGAGCAGTACTTC

J: TRBJ2-5
size: -
D: -
V: TRBV12-3/TRBV12-4
CDR3: CASANPRGSGETQYF
DNA: TGTGCCAGCGCCAACCCCAGGGGATCGGGTGAGACCCAGTACTTC

J: TRBJ2-7
size: once
D: TRBD2
V: TRBV9
CDR3: CASSDSSGGVEQYF
DNA: TGTGCCAGCAGCGATTCCTCGGGGGGGGTCGAGCAGTACTTC

J: TRBJ1-2
size: -
D: TRBD1
V: TRBV6-1
CDR3: CASSVQGGYTF
DNA: TGTGCCAGCAGTGTACAGGGGGGCTACACCTTC

J: TRBJ2-1
size: -
D: -
V: TRBV28
CDR3: CASSTLAGALYNEQFF
DNA: TGTGCCAGCAGTACCCTGGCGGGGGCCCTCTACAATGAGCAGTTCTTC

J: TRBJ2-3
size: -
D: -
V: TRBV7-2
CDR3: CASSPYTPRTDTQYF
DNA: TGTGCCAGCAGCCCTTACACCCCCCGCACAGATACGCAGTATTTT

J: TRBJ1-6
size: -
D: -
V: TRBV30
CDR3: CAWSDREVSPLHF
DNA: TGTGCCTGGAGTGACAGGGAAGTCTCACCCCTCCACTTT

J: TRBJ2-1
size: -
D: -
V: TRBV7-9
CDR3: CASSPEPLVAEQFF
DNA: TGTGCCAGCAGCCCAGAACCGCTAGTAGCTGAGCAGTTCTTC

J: TRBJ2-3
size: -
D: -
V: TRBV9
CDR3: CASSVDGADTQYF
DNA: TGTGCCAGCAGCGTAGATGGGGCAGATACGCAGTATTTT

J: TRBJ2-7
size: -
D: -
V: TRBV29-1
CDR3: CSVEETGSPGEQYF
DNA: TGCAGCGTTGAAGAAACAGGGAGTCCAGGGGAGCAGTACTTC

J: TRBJ1-5
size: -
D: -
V: TRBV5-1
CDR3: CASSREYSNQPQHF
DNA: TGCGCCAGCAGTCGAGAGTATAGCAATCAGCCCCAGCATTTT